This T cell receptor beta chain was captured by sequencing in a study of T cells in Graves' hyperthyroidism and ophthalmopathy. Broader study findings: Clonotypes that were expanded in thyroid above 0.001 mostly appeared in blood too.

This clonotype has more than one count but fewer than ten. Its antigen is undetermined. RNA transcripts were the template for amplifying TCR beta CDR3 regions. TCR CDR3 regions were first amplified by RT-PCR with HTBI primers. MiXCR, run by TCRdb on the multiplex PCR reads, gives a single entry per CDR3 protein. This table holds some 270,000 distinct CDR3 sequences, about an eighth found once. Sequencing was performed on blood. This sequence was found in a woman aged 30 to 39 with Graves' hyperthyroidism that later progressed to Graves' ophthalmopathy.

The CDR3 DNA reads as TGTGCCAGTAGTATAGCGGGGTTGCAGCCCCAGCATTTT. It codes for CASSIAGLQPQHF. V usage is TRBV19 and J usage is TRBJ1-5; no clear D. The CDR3 totals 13 residues. Looked up from germline, CDR1 is LNHDA and CDR2 is SQIVND (reference sequence). Trimming removed 1 base at V and 7 bases at J, with 8 bases between.